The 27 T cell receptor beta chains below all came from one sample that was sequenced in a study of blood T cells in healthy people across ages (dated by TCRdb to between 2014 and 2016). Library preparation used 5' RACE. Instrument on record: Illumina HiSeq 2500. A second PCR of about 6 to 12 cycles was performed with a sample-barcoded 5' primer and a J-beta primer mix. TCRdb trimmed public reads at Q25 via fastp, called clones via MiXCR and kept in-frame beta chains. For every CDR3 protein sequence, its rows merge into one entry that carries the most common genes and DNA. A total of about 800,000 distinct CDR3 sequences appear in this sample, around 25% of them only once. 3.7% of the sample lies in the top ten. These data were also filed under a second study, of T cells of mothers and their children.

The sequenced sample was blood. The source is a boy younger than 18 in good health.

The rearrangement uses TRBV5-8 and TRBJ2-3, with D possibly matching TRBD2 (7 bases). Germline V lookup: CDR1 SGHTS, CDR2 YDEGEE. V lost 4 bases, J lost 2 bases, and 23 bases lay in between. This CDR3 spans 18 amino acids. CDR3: CASSPFRGGLFNTDTQYF. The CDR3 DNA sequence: TGTGCCAGCAGCCCCTTTAGGGGGGGCCTTTTTAACACAGATACGCAGTATTTT.

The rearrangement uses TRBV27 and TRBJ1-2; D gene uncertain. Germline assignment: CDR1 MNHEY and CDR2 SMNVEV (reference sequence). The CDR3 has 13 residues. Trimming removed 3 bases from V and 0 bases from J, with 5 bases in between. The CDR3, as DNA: TGTGCCAGCAGTTTTACACCTAACTATGGCTACACCTTC. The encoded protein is CASSFTPNYGYTF.

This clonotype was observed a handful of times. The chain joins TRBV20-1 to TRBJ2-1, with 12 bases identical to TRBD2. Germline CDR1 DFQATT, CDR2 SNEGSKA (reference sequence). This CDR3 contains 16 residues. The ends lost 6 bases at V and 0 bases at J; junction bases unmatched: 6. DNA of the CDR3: TGCAGTGCCACACTAGCGGGGGGCCGCTCCTACAATGAGCAGTTCTTC. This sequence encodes CSATLAGGRSYNEQFF.

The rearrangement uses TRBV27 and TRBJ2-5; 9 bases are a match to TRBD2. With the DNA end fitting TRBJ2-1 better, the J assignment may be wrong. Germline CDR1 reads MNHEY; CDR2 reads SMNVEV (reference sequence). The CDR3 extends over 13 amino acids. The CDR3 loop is CATAWAGGGEQFF. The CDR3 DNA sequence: TGTGCCACCGCTTGGGCGGGGGGGGGTGAGCAGTTCTTC.

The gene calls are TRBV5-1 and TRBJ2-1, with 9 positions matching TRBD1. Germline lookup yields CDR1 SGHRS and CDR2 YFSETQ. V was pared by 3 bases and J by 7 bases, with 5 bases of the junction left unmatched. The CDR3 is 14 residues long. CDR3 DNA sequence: TGCGCCAGCAGCTCCCAGGGACAGGGAAATGAGCAGTTCTTC. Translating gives CASSSQGQGNEQFF. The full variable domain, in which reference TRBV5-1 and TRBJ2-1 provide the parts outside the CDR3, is KAGVTQTPRYLIKTRGQQVTLSCSPISGHRSVSWYQQTPGQGLQFLFEYFSETQRNKGNFPGRFSGRQFSNSRSEMNVSTLELGDSALYLCASSSQGQGNEQFFGPGTRLTVL.

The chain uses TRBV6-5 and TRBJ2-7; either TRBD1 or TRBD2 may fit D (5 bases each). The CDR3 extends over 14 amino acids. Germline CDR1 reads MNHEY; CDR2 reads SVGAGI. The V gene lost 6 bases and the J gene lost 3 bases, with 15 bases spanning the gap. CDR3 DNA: TGTGCCAGCAGCCCCTGGGGGATGGACTACGAGCAGTACTTC. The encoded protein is CASSPWGMDYEQYF.

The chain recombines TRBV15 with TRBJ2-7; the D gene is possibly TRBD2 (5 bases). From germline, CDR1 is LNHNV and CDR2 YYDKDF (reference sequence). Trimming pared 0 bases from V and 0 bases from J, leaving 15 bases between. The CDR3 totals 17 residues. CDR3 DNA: TGTGCCACCAGCAGAGAACCCCTGCGGGCGAGCTCCTACGAGCAGTACTTC. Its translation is CATSREPLRASSYEQYF.

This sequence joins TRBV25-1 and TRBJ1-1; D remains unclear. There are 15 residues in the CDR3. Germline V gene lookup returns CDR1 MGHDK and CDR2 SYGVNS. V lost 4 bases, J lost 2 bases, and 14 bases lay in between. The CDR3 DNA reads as TGTGCCAGCAGTGTAGACCCTCCGTTCAACACTGAAGCTTTCTTT. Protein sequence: CASSVDPPFNTEAFF.

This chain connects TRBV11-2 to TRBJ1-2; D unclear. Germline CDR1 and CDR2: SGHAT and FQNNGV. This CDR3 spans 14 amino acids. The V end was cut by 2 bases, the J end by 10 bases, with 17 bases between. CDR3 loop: CASSLLKGAFDYTF. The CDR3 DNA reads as TGTGCCAGCAGCTTACTAAAGGGAGCATTCGACTACACCTTC.

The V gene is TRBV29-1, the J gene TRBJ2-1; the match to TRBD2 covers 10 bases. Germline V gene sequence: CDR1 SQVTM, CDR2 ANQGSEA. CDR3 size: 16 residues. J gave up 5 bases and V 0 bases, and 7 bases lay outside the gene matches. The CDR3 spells CSVEDLGLAGDNEQFF. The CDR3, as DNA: TGCAGCGTTGAAGATCTGGGGCTAGCGGGGGACAATGAGCAGTTCTTC.

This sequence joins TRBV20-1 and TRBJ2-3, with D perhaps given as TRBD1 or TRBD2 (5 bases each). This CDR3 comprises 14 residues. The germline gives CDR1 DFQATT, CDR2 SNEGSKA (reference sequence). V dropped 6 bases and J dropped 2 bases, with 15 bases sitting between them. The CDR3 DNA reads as TGCAGTGCCCAGGGCGACTATCACACAGATACGCAGTATTTT. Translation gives CSAQGDYHTDTQYF.

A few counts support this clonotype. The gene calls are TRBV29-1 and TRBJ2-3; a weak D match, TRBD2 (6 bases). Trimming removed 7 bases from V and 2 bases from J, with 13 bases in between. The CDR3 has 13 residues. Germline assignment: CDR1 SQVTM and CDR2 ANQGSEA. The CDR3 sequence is CSGGSGVTDTQYF. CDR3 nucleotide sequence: TGCAGCGGGGGGTCGGGAGTCACAGATACGCAGTATTTT.

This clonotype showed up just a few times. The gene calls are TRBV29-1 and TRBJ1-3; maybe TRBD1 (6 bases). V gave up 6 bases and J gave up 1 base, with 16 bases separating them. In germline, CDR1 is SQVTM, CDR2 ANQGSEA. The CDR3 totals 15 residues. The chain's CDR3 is CSVRGEGYSGNTIYF. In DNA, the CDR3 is TGCAGCGTCAGGGGCGAGGGTTATTCTGGAAACACCATATATTTT.

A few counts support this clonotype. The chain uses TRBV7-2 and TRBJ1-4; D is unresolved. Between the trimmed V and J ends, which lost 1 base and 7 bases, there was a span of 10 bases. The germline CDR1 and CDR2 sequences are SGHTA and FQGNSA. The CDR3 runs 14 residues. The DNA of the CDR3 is TGTGCCAGCAGCTTAGATGCGGGGTCTGAAAAACTGTTTTTT. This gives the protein CASSLDAGSEKLFF.

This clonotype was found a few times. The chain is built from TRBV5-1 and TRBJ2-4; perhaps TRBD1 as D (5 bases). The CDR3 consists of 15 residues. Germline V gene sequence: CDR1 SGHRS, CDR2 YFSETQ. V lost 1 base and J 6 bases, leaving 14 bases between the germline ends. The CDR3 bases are TGCGCCAGCAGCTTGATGGCAGGGATTTTAAACATTCAGTACTTC. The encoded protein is CASSLMAGILNIQYF. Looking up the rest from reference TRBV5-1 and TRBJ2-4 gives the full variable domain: KAGVTQTPRYLIKTRGQQVTLSCSPISGHRSVSWYQQTPGQGLQFLFEYFSETQRNKGNFPGRFSGRQFSNSRSEMNVSTLELGDSALYLCASSLMAGILNIQYFGAGTRLSVL.

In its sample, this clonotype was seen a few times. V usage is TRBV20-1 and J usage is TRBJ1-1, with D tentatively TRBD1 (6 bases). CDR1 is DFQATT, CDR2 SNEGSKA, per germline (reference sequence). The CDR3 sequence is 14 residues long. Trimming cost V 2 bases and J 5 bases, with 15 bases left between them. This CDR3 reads CSARKGGPGTEAFF. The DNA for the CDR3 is TGCAGTGCTAGAAAGGGGGGGCCTGGGACTGAAGCTTTCTTT.

Here the CDR3 DNA reads TGCAGTGCTAACGGACTAGCGGAGAACAATGAGCAGTTCTTC. It yields the protein CSANGLAENNEQFF. This chain connects TRBV20-1 to TRBJ2-1; TRBD2 matches at 10 bases. J was trimmed by 5 bases and V by 4 bases; bases with no gene match: 5. The germline CDR1 and CDR2 sequences are DFQATT and SNEGSKA (reference sequence). The CDR3 sequence is 14 residues long.

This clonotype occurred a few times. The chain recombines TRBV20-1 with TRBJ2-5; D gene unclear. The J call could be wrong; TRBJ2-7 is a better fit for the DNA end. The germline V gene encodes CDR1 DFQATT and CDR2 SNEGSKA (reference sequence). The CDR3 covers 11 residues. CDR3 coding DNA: TGCAGTGCTAGCTCGGACTACGAGCAGTACTTC. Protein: CSASSDYEQYF.

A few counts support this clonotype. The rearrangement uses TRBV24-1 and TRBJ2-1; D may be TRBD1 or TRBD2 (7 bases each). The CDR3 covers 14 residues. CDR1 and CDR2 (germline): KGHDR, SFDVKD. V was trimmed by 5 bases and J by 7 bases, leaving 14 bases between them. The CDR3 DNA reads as TGTGCCACCAGTGGTCAGGGGGGGTCGAATGAGCAGTTCTTC. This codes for CATSGQGGSNEQFF.

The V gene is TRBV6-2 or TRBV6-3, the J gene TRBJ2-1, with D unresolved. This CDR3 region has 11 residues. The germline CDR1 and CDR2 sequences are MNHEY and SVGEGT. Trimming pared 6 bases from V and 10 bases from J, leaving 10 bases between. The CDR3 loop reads CASSDNGEQFF. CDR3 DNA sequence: TGTGCCAGCAGCGACAACGGAGAGCAGTTCTTC.

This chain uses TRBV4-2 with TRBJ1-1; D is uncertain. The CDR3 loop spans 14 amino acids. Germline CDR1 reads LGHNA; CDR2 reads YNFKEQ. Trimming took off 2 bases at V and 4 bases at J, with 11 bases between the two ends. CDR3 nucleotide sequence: TGTGCCAGCAGCCAATTGGTGGACGCCACTGAAGCTTTCTTT. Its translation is CASSQLVDATEAFF.

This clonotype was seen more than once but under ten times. The CDR3 nucleotides read TGTGCCAGCACCTCGGCTAGCGGGAGAGAGGAGCAGTTCTTC. Protein sequence: CASTSASGREEQFF. This chain joins TRBV7-2 and TRBJ2-1, with TRBD2 matching over 10 bases. The CDR3 totals 14 residues. The junction had 10 bases not matched to a gene; V was cut back by 7 bases and J by 10 bases. Germline V lookup: CDR1 SGHTA, CDR2 FQGNSA.

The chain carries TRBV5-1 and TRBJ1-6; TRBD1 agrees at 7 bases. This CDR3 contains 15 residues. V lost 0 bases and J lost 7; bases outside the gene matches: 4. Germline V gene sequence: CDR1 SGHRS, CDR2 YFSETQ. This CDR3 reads CASSLGTGVNSPLHF. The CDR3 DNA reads TGCGCCAGCAGCTTGGGCACAGGGGTCAATTCACCCCTCCACTTT.

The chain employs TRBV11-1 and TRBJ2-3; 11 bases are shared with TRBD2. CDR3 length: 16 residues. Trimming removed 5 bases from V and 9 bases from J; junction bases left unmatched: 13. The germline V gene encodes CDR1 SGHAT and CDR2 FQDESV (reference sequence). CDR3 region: CASSTLELAGGGTQYF. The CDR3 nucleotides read TGTGCCAGCAGCACTCTTGAATTAGCGGGGGGGGGCACGCAGTATTTT.

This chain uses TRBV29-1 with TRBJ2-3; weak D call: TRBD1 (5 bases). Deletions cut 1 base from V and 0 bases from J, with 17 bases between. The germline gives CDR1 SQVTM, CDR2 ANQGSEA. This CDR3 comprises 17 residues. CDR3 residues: CSVEGQPYHPSTDTQYF. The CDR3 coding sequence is TGCAGCGTTGAAGGACAGCCGTACCACCCTAGCACAGATACGCAGTATTTT.

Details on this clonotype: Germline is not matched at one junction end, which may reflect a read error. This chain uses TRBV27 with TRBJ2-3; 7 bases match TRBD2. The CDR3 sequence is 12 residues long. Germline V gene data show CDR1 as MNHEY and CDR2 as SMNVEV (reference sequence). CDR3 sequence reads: CASTSGTDAQYF. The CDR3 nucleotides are TGTGCCAGCACTAGCGGCACAGATGCGCAGTATTTT.

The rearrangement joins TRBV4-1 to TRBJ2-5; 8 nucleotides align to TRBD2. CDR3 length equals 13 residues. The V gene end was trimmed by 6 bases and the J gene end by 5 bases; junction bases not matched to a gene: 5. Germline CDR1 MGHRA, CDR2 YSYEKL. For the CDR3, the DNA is TGCGCCAGCAGGTCCGGGACTAGGGAGACCCAGTACTTC. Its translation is CASRSGTRETQYF.